This TCR beta chain was found in a study of T cell repertoires in cytomegalovirus infection (dated by TCRdb to between 2018 and 2021). General notes on the study: The HLA type of each donor mattered for the analysis, because public TCR beta signatures pointed to carriage of CMV infection along with the matching HLA type. What the authors observed across the whole study: In the ex vivo response, HLA-C-restricted CMV-specific TCR beta clonotypes were dominant, and in two of eight donors the single most frequent clonotype came from this HLA-C-restricted group. Cumulative frequency of public TCR beta family members discriminated carriers of CMV infection plus the relevant HLA type in this cohort and an independent approximately 370-donor cohort.

For sequencing, an Illumina HiSeq 1500 was employed. TCRdb's own reprocessing of the public reads used fastp at Q25 and MiXCR and kept productive beta chains. Entries that share a CDR3 protein sequence are merged under the most common genes and DNA. This sample is represented by hundreds of thousands of distinct CDR3 sequences; roughly 30% of them were singletons. The ten largest make up roughly 13% of the sample. This clonotype was picked up many times. Its target antigen remains unknown. No much larger clonotype is one base removed from it; base qualities were not supplied. The germline V gene encodes CDR1 SGHVS and CDR2 FQNEAQ. A distance of 9 bases separates the germline ends of V and J, which lose 1 base and 0 bases respectively. From the cysteine up to the phenylalanine, the CDR3 has a length of 16 residues. CDR3 DNA is the only sequence kept; it has 48 bases, read in frame from the first base.

The rearranged segments are TRBV7-8 and TRBJ2-2; TRBD2 could be the D gene, as 6 bases match. This clonotype was sampled from a human donor in good health (CMV status not recorded). Some clones in this sample may be carry-over from other donors' samples. The sequencing sample was made of PBMCs. The nucleotides read TGTGCCAGCAGCTTAGGGTGGGGGGCGAACACCGGGGAGCTGTTTTTT. Translated, this gives CASSLGWGANTGELFF.